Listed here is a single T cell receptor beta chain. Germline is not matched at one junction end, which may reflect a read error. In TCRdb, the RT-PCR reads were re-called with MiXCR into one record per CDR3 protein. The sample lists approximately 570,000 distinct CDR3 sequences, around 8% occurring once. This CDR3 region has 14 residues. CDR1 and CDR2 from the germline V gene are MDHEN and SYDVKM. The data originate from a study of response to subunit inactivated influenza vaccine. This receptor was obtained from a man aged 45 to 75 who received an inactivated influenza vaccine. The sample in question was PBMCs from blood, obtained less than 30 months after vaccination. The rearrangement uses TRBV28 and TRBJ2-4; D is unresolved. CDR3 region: CASSHRRVEDIQYF. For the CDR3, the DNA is TGTGCGAGCAGTCACCGCCGGGTTGAGGACATTCAGTACTTC.